Below, one T cell receptor beta chain is given with its context. The antigen remains undetermined. One end of the junction does not line up with germline, which may come from a read error. These data are taken from a study of cytomegalovirus exposure and HLA in healthy donors. Study-wide results and caveats: Among TCR beta chains, those listed as cytomegalovirus-associated numbered fewer than 200. The study dropped some indistinguishable V segments, TRBV6-2 and TRBV6-3 among them. Rare TCR sequences dominated, though some public TCRs recurred in many donors. Previous analysis showed most TCR beta V segments were productive about 87% or about 30% of the time.

Germline lookup yields CDR1 SGDLS and CDR2 YYNGEE. The CDR3 is 14 residues long. The PCR was carried out with 60 Vbeta primers and 13 Jbeta primers. The protocol was immunoSEQ multiplex PCR, while the TCRdb copy is restricted to in-frame clones and leaves out a portion. The repertoire includes roughly 92,000 clones, approximately 80% of them detected once, and roughly 25% sits in the top ten. Sequenced material: PBMCs. The receptor's source is a woman in her forties or fifties in good health and CMV-seropositive. This rearrangement joins TRBV9 to TRBJ2-7, with D possibly TRBD2 on 5 matching bases. CDR3 region: CASSVGQDSYERYF. The CDR3 nucleotides read TGTGCCAGCAGCGTCGGGCAGGACTCCTACGAGCGGTACTTC.